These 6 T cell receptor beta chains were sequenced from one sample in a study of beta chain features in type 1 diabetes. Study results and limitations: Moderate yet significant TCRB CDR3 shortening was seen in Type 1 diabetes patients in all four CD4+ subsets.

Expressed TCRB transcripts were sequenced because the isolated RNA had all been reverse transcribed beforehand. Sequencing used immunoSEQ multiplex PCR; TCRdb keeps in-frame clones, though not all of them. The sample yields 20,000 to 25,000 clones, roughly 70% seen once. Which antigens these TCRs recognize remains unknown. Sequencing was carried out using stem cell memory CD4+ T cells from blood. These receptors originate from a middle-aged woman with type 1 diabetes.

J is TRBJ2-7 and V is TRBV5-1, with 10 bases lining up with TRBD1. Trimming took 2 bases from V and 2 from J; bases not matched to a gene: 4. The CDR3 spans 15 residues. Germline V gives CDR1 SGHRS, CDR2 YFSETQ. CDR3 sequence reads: CASSFGTGDAYEQYF. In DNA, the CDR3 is TGCGCCAGCAGCTTCGGGACAGGGGATGCCTACGAGCAGTACTTC. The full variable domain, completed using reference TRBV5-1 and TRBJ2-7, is KAGVTQTPRYLIKTRGQQVTLSCSPISGHRSVSWYQQTPGQGLQFLFEYFSETQRNKGNFPGRFSGRQFSNSRSEMNVSTLELGDSALYLCASSFGTGDAYEQYFGPGTRLTVT.

CDR3 in DNA: TGTGCCAGCAGCTTAGTAGGACAGGGGTCCTACGAGCAGTACTTC. Its translation is CASSLVGQGSYEQYF. The chain combines TRBV7-2 with TRBJ2-7; 9 positions match TRBD1. Trimming removed 1 base from V and 1 base from J; junction bases left unmatched: 2. The germline V gene encodes CDR1 SGHTA and CDR2 FQGNSA. The CDR3 is 15 amino acids.

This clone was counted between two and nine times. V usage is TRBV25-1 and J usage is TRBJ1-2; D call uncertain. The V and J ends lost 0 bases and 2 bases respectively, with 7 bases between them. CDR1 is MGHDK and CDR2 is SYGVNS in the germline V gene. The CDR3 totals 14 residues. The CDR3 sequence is CASSEYGGNYGYTF. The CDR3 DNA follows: TGTGCCAGCAGTGAATATGGCGGGAACTATGGCTACACCTTC.

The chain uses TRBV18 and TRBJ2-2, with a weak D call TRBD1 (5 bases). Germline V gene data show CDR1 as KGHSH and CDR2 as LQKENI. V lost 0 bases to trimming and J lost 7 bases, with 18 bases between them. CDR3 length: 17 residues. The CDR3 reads CASSPPRQWKLGGELFF. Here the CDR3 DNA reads TGTGCCAGCTCACCACCGCGACAGTGGAAATTAGGCGGGGAGCTGTTTTTT.

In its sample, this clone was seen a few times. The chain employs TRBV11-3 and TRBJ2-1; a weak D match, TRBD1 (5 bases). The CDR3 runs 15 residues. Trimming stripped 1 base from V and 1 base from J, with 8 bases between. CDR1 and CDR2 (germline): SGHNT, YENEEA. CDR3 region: CASSLGQGSYNEQFF. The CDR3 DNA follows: TGTGCCAGCAGCTTAGGCCAGGGTTCCTACAATGAGCAGTTCTTC.

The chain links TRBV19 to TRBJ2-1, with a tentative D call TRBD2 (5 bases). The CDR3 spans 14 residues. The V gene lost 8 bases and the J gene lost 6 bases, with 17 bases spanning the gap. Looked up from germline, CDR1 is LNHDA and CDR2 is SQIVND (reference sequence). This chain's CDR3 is CASGRSNGINEQFF. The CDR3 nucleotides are TGTGCCAGTGGCCGGTCTAACGGGATCAATGAGCAGTTCTTC.